The rows below give T cell receptor beta chains drawn from one sample of a study of shared clonotypes between healthy human individuals. TCRdb keeps only in-frame clones here, not all; method: immunoSEQ multiplex PCR. The sample yields approximately 720,000 clones, roughly 94% seen once. The material sequenced was naive CD8+ T cells sorted from blood. The receptor source for this set is a man aged 25 to 40 in good health. The CDR3 runs from the conserved cysteine through the conserved F or W. Each record gives: J gene, D gene, V gene, clone size, CDR3 protein, CDR3 DNA. D genes are given only for firm matches. Rows give clone size only sometimes, using once, few, many, or a class for an expanded clone.

TRBJ2-7	TRBD1	TRBV27	-	CASRKVGTAYEQYF	TGTGCCAGCAGAAAAGTTGGGACAGCCTACGAGCAGTACTTC
TRBJ2-1	-	TRBV7-9	once	CASSKGVVNEQFF	TGTGCCAGCAGCAAAGGGGTGGTCAATGAGCAGTTCTTC
TRBJ2-7	-	TRBV5-5	-	CASSPQGAAYEQYF	TGTGCCAGCAGCCCCCAGGGTGCGGCCTACGAGCAGTACTTC
TRBJ2-1	-	TRBV15	-	CATSFGNEQFF	TGTGCCACCAGCTTCGGCAATGAGCAGTTCTTC
TRBJ1-2	-	TRBV2	-	CATTSAGYTF	TGTGCCACCACGTCGGCCGGCTACACCTTC
TRBJ2-1	-	TRBV5-1	few	CASNAGPYNEQFF	TGCGCCAGCAACGCAGGCCCCTACAATGAGCAGTTCTTC
TRBJ1-5	TRBD1	TRBV28	-	CASRRTGTGVPLEQPQHF	TGTGCCAGCAGGAGAACCGGGACAGGGGTACCCCTAGAGCAGCCCCAGCATTTT
TRBJ2-7	TRBD2	TRBV11-2	-	CASTLEGGTGEQYF	TGTGCCAGCACCCTAGAGGGAGGGACTGGAGAGCAGTACTTC
TRBJ1-4	TRBD1	TRBV18	-	CASSSWTRDSDEKLFF	TGTGCCAGCTCATCATGGACTCGGGACAGTGATGAAAAACTGTTTTTT
TRBJ2-7	-	TRBV5-6	-	CASSFSSRGPYEQYF	TGTGCCAGCAGCTTTTCTTCCAGGGGCCCCTACGAGCAGTACTTC
TRBJ1-1	-	TRBV5-8	-	CASSLVGAGNTEAFF	TGTGCCAGCAGCTTGGTTGGTGCGGGGAACACTGAAGCTTTCTTT
TRBJ2-3	-	TRBV14	-	CASSQDGSWVTQYF	TGTGCCAGCAGCCAAGATGGATCGTGGGTTACGCAGTATTTT
TRBJ1-1	TRBD1	TRBV7-9	-	CASSPSGRQGAKPAEAFF	TGTGCCAGCAGCCCCTCAGGGCGTCAGGGGGCGAAGCCCGCTGAAGCTTTCTTT
TRBJ2-3	TRBD2	TRBV11-2	-	CASSLRTSGRADTQYF	TGTGCCAGCAGCTTACGGACTAGCGGGAGGGCAGATACGCAGTATTTT
TRBJ2-7	-	TRBV6-1	-	CASSGFTYEQYF	TGTGCCAGTTCGGGCTTTACCTACGAGCAGTACTTC
TRBJ1-1	-	TRBV19	-	CASTVVGRSDTEAFF	TGTGCCAGTACCGTGGTCGGGCGATCGGACACTGAAGCTTTCTTT
TRBJ2-2	-	TRBV2	-	CASSFTGELFF	TGTGCCAGCAGTTTCACCGGGGAGCTGTTTTTT
TRBJ1-2	-	TRBV5-6	-	CASSLTGRYGYTF	TGTGCCAGCAGCTTGACAGGGAGGTATGGCTACACCTTC
TRBJ2-1	-	TRBV9	-	CASSDRRDSYNEQFF	TGTGCCAGCAGCGATCGGAGGGACTCTTACAATGAGCAGTTCTTC
TRBJ2-1	-	TRBV5-1	-	CASSRTRDSEQFF	TGCGCCAGCAGCCGGACGCGGGATTCTGAGCAGTTCTTC
TRBJ2-5	TRBD1	TRBV5-1	-	CASSGPGTGVETQYF	TGCGCCAGCAGCGGACCTGGGACAGGGGTCGAGACCCAGTACTTC
TRBJ1-1	-	TRBV5-6	-	CASSPGAGTNTEAFF	TGTGCCAGCAGCCCGGGGGCGGGCACCAACACTGAAGCTTTCTTT
TRBJ2-2	-	TRBV5-3	-	CARSVARNTGELFF	TGTGCCAGAAGCGTAGCGAGGAACACCGGGGAGCTGTTTTTT
TRBJ2-7	-	TRBV25-1	-	CASSESAAGAGISYEQYF	TGTGCCAGCAGTGAATCAGCCGCCGGGGCAGGAATCTCCTACGAGCAGTACTTC
TRBJ2-2	-	TRBV19	once	CASSMEGNTGELFF	TGTGCCAGTAGTATGGAGGGAAACACCGGGGAGCTGTTTTTT
TRBJ2-5	-	TRBV6-6	-	CASSYSVGEVGETQYF	TGTGCCAGCAGTTACTCTGTCGGGGAAGTAGGGGAGACCCAGTACTTC
TRBJ2-1	TRBD2	TRBV28	-	CASSSWEGTRPHNEQFF	TGTGCCAGCAGTAGCTGGGAGGGAACCCGACCCCACAATGAGCAGTTCTTC
TRBJ2-5	-	TRBV4-1	-	CASSPRTDKRTQYF	TGCGCCAGCAGCCCTCGGACAGATAAGAGAACCCAGTACTTC
TRBJ2-7	-	TRBV11-2	-	CASSLVVRANYEQYF	TGTGCCAGCAGCTTAGTAGTCCGTGCGAACTACGAGCAGTACTTC
TRBJ2-3	-	TRBV13	-	CASSLYGKGPTDTQYF	TGTGCCAGCAGCTTATACGGAAAGGGCCCGACAGATACGCAGTATTTT
TRBJ2-3	TRBD2	TRBV5-6	-	CASSLAPREGPDTQYF	TGTGCCAGCAGCTTGGCCCCGCGGGAGGGCCCAGATACGCAGTATTTT
TRBJ1-3	-	TRBV9	once	CASSAGGGTGNTIYF	TGTGCCAGCAGCGCGGGGGGAGGGACTGGAAACACCATATATTTT
TRBJ2-1	TRBD2	TRBV23-1	-	CASSPSGSSYNEQFF	TGCGCCAGCAGTCCCAGCGGGAGCTCCTACAATGAGCAGTTCTTC